The present T cell receptor beta chain was sequenced within a study of T cells in Graves' hyperthyroidism and ophthalmopathy (dated 2019 in TCRdb). Regarding the research as a whole: Peripheral blood was collected at initial diagnosis, before any treatment. To identify distinguishing TCR V-J signatures, a discovery cohort of roughly 100 patients was used, comprising 43 with Graves' ophthalmopathy and some 60 with stable Graves' hyperthyroidism. Following sampling, methimazole starting at 30 mg daily was given to hyperthyroidism patients, and high-dose intravenous methylprednisolone was given to ophthalmopathy patients. For training and testing, the roughly 93 patients in the discovery cohort were randomly divided in a 7:3 ratio. Thyroid tissue and blood T-cell repertoires from several Graves' hyperthyroidism patients were also compared in the study. According to the paper, TCR Vbeta CDR3 sequencing was carried out on over 130 peripheral blood samples, which came from approximately 41 ophthalmopathy, under 80 hyperthyroidism and approximately 17 progressor patients. An independent validation cohort of fewer than 20 hyperthyroidism patients and 17 patients who later progressed to ophthalmopathy tested prospective prediction of ophthalmopathy.

Hyperthyroidism patients were newly diagnosed, had a disease duration of under 2 months, and were aged 18 to 65 years. The study excluded patients with uncontrolled infections, other autoimmune diseases, pregnancy or lactation. Diagnoses were based on clinical symptoms, serum thyroxine and TRAb, thyroid ultrasound and orbital computed tomography. Blood from progressor patients was collected at the time of first diagnosis with hyperthyroidism, before any ophthalmopathy symptoms had appeared. PBMCs were separated from roughly 10 ml of fresh peripheral blood using Ficoll-Paque density gradient centrifugation. Progressor patients were first diagnosed with Graves' hyperthyroidism and then developed ophthalmopathy during follow-up. Trizol reagent was used to extract total RNA, and RNA quality was then checked on an Agilent 2100 Bioanalyzer. Amplification of TCR beta CDR3 regions was carried out from RNA transcripts. The first round of RT-PCR for the TCR CDR3 was performed with the HTBI primer set and the Qiagen OneStep RT-PCR kit. A second multiplex PCR round built the libraries, followed by size selection and purification. Paired-end sequencing of the libraries was performed with 100 bp reads on an Illumina HiSeq2000. The original methods were these. SOAPnuke was used to process the raw data, throwing out any read that contained adapters or uncalled bases, had a mean Phred below 15, or lacked an exact constant-primer or identifier match. High-quality paired reads were merged with COPE v1.2.5, and unique nucleotide sequences were defined as clonotypes. MiTCR v1.1 was used to align clonotypes to the IMGT TRBV, TRBD and TRBJ reference segments. The analysis included only V-J combinations with a frequency above 0.0001, which together covered roughly 99% of the repertoires. A TCS score was defined as the ratio of F50 (clonal expansion) to E x V (chaos), with BLOSUM62-based TCRdist applied between CDR3 peptides within each V-J. Welch's t-statistics and random forest reduced just over 500 V-J features to under 15, which were used in a naive Bayes classifier (R e1071). TCRdb reanalyzed the raw reads on its own, using fastp at Q25 for trimming and MiXCR for clone calling, and kept in-frame beta chains. Records with the same CDR3 protein are collapsed into one entry carrying the most frequent genes and DNA. The V and J calls were determined by TCRdb, not by the authors. Here the sample has around 240,000 distinct CDR3 sequences; roughly 15% occur a single time. The top ten clones comprise 13% of the sample.

General conclusions and limits of the study: A 13 V-J signature model separated ophthalmopathy from stable hyperthyroidism, with approximately 87% sensitivity and 81% to 83% specificity in cross-validation and 80%/75% in testing. In validation, the model predicted progression to ophthalmopathy with approximately 69% sensitivity and 72.22% specificity, a median of 6.5 months before onset. No statistical method was used to set the sample size in advance, and investigators knew the group allocation. Most expanded thyroid clonotypes (frequency above 0.001) were also detected in blood, suggesting blood repertoires may reflect thyroid immune responses.

About this clonotype: There is no known antigen for this receptor. It has no much larger one-base neighbor in the sample; base qualities were not kept.

The TCR sequence derives from a woman between 40 and 50 years old with Graves' hyperthyroidism that later progressed to Graves' ophthalmopathy. Sequencing used blood.

The CDR3 region: CASSERETNEKLFF. Read as DNA, the sequence is TGTGCCAGTAGTGAAAGGGAAACTAATGAAAAACTGTTTTTT. The rearranged segments are TRBV19 and TRBJ1-4, with the D gene not clear enough to name. Per the germline V gene (reference sequence), LNHDA is the CDR1 and SQIVND is the CDR2. V is clipped by 5 bases and J by 1 base, and the sequence between their germline boundaries is 8 bases long. There are 14 amino acids in the CDR3, from cysteine to phenylalanine inclusive. Only the CDR3 DNA stays, 42 bases, in frame from base 1.